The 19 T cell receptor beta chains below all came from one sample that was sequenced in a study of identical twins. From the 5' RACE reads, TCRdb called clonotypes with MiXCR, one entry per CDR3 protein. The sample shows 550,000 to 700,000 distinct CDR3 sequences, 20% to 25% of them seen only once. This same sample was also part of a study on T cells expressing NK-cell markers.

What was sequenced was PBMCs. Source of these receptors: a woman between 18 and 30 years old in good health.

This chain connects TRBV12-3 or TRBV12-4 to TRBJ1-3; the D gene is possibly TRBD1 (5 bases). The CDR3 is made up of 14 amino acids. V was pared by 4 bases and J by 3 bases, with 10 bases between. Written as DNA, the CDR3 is TGTGCCAGCAGTTCCCCAGGGTATGGAAACACCATATATTTT. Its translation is CASSSPGYGNTIYF.

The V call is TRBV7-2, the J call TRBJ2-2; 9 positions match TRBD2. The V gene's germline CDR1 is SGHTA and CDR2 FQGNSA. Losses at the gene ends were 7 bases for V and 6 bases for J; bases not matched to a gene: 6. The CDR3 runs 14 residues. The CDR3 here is CASTSGLAPGELFF. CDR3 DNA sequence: TGTGCCAGCACCTCGGGACTAGCCCCCGGGGAGCTGTTTTTT.

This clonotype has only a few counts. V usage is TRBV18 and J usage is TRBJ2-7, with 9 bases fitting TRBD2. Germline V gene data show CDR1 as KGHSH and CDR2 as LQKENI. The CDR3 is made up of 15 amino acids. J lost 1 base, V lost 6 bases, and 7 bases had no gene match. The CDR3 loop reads CASSASGRTSYEQYF. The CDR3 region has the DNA TGTGCCAGCTCTGCGAGCGGGAGGACTTCCTACGAGCAGTACTTC.

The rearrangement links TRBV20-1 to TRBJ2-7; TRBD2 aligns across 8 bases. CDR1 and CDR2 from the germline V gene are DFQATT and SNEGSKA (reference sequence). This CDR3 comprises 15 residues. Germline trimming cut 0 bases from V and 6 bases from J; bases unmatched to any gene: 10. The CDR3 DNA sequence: TGCAGTGCTAGAGATATCCGAAGCGGGAGAGGCGAGCAGTACTTC. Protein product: CSARDIRSGRGEQYF.

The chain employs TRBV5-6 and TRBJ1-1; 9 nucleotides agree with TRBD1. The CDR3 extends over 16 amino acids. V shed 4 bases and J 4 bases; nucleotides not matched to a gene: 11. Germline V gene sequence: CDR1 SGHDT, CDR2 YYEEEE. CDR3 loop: CASSTPGQGGGTEAFF. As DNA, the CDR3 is TGTGCCAGCAGCACCCCGGGACAGGGTGGGGGCACTGAAGCTTTCTTT.

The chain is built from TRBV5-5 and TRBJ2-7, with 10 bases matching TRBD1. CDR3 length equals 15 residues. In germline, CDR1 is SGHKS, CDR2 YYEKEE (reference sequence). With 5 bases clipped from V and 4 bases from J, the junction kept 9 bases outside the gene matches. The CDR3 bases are TGTGCCAGCAGACACCCCGGGACAGGGGCGTACGAGCAGTACTTC. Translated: CASRHPGTGAYEQYF.

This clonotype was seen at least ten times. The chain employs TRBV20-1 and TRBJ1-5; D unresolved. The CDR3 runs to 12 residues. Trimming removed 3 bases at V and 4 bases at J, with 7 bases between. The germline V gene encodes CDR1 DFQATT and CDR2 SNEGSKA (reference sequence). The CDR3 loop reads CSARSGNQPQHF. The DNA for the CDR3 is TGCAGTGCTAGGTCGGGGAATCAGCCCCAGCATTTT.

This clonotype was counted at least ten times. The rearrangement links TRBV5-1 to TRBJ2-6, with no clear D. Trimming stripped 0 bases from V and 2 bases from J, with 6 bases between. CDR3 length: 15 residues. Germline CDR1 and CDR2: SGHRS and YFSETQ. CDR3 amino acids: CASSLASAGANVLTF. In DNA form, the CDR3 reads TGCGCCAGCAGCTTGGCCTCGGCTGGGGCCAACGTCCTGACTTTC.

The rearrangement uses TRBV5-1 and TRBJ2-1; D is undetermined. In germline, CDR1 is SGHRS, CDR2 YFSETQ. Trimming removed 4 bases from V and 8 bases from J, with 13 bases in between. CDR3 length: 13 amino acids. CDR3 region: CASSIYSTDEQFF. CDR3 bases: TGCGCCAGCAGCATTTACTCTACGGATGAGCAGTTCTTC. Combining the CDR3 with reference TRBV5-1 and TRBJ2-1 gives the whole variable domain KAGVTQTPRYLIKTRGQQVTLSCSPISGHRSVSWYQQTPGQGLQFLFEYFSETQRNKGNFPGRFSGRQFSNSRSEMNVSTLELGDSALYLCASSIYSTDEQFFGPGTRLTVL.

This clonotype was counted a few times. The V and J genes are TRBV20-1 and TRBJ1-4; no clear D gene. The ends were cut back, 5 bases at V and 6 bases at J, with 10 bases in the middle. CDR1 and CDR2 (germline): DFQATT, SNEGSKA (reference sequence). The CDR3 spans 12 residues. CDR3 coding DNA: TGCAGTGCTGTCGGGATCTATGAAAAACTGTTTTTT. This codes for CSAVGIYEKLFF.

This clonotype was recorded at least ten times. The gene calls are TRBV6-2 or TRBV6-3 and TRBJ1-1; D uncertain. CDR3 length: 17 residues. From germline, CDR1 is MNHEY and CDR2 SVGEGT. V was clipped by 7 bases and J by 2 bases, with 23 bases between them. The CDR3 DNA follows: TGTGCCAGCATCCCCAGCAGAGGGAGGTTGGCCAACACTGAAGCTTTCTTT. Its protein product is CASIPSRGRLANTEAFF.

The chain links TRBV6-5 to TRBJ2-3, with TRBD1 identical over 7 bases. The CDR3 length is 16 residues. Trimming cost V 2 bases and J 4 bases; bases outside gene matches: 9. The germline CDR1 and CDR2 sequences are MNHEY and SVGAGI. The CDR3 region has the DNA TGTGCCAGCAGTTACAAGACAGGGCTCTTCGCAGATACGCAGTATTTT. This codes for CASSYKTGLFADTQYF.

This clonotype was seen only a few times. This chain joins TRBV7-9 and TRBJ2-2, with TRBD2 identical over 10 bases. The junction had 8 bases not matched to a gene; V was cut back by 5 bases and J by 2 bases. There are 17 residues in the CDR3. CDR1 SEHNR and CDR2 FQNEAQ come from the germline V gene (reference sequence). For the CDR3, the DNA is TGTGCCAGCAGCGCCCTTTCTAGCGGGAGTAACACCGGGGAGCTGTTTTTT. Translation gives CASSALSSGSNTGELFF.

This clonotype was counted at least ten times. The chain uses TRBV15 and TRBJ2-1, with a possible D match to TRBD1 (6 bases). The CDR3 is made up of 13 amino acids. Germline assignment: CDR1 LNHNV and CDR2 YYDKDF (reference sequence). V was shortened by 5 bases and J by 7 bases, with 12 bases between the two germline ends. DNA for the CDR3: TGTGCCACCAGCGAACCAGACAGGAATGAGCAGTTCTTC. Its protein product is CATSEPDRNEQFF. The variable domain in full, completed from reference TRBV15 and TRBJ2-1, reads DAMVIQNPRYQVTQFGKPVTLSCSQTLNHNVMYWYQQKSSQAPKLLFHYYDKDFNNEADTPDNFQSRRPNTSFCFLDIRSPGLGDTAMYLCATSEPDRNEQFFGPGTRLTVL.

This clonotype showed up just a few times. In DNA, the CDR3 is TGCAGTGCAAACGGTCCTAGCGGACCCCGCACAGATACGCAGTATTTT. Its protein is CSANGPSGPRTDTQYF. The V call is TRBV20-1, the J call TRBJ2-3, with TRBD2 matching over 7 bases. The CDR3 loop spans 16 amino acids. Germline values: CDR1 DFQATT, CDR2 SNEGSKA (reference sequence). With V trimmed by 6 bases and J by 1 base, 13 bases remained unmatched.

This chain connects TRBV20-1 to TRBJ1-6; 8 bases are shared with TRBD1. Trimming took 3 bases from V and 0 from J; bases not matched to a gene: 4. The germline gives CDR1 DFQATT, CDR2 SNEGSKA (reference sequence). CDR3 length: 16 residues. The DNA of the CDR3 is TGCAGTGCTAGCAGGGGGCCTAGCTCCTATAATTCACCCCTCCACTTT. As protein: CSASRGPSSYNSPLHF.

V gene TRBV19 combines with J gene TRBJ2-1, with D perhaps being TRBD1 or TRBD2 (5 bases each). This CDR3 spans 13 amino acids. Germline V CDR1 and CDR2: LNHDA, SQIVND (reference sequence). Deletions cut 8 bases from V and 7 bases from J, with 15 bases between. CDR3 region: CASRDPARNEQFF. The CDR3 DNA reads TGTGCCAGTCGGGACCCAGCGAGGAATGAGCAGTTCTTC.

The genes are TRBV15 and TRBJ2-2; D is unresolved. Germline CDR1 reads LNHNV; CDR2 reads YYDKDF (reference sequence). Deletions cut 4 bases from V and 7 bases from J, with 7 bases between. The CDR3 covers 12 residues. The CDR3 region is CATSTLDGELFF. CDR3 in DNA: TGTGCCACCAGCACCCTGGACGGGGAGCTGTTTTTT.

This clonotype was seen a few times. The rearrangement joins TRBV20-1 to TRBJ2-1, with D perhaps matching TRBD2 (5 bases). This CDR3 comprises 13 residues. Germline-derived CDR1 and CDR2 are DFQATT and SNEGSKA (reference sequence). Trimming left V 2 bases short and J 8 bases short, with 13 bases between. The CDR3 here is CSARKSFSDEQFF. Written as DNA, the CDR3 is TGCAGTGCTAGAAAATCGTTTAGCGATGAGCAGTTCTTC.